This T cell receptor beta chain originates from a study of response to subunit inactivated influenza vaccine. Per germline, CDR1 SGHRS and CDR2 YFSETQ. The CDR3 is 15 residues long. V lost 4 bases to trimming and J lost 2 bases, with 16 bases between them. Via MiXCR, TCRdb re-called the RT-PCR reads, giving one row per CDR3 protein. The sample has about 570,000 distinct CDR3 sequences, about 11% seen once; the top ten hold roughly 11%. This clonotype appeared a few times. This sample was also put to use in a study of T cells expressing NK-cell markers. That study adds: TCR beta cDNA was made by 5'RACE template switching with UMIs. One of the eight sequenced donors was seronegative, whereas the other seven were HCMV-seropositive. In a handful of donors, dominant clonotypes made up about 25-65% of CD3+CD56-NKG2C+ cells.

This TCR was sampled from a man aged 50-59 years who received an inactivated influenza vaccine. Specimen: PBMCs from blood, collected on the day of vaccination. The chain is built from TRBV5-1 and TRBJ2-7; D is unclear. The chain's CDR3 is CASSRQSSTPYEQYF. The CDR3 bases are TGCGCCAGCAGCCGTCAGTCATCAACCCCCTACGAGCAGTACTTC.